This T cell receptor (beta chain) is from a study of shared T cell receptors in the human thymus. The CDR3 loop spans 14 amino acids. Germline CDR1 MNHEY, CDR2 SVGAGI. Sequencing was performed with immunoSEQ multiplex PCR; in TCRdb, only in-frame clones are kept and a portion is missing. The sample lists almost 550,000 clones, around three quarters occurring once. These data are also associated with another study on human thymus T cells. That paper states: Resections from corrective heart surgery supplied the thymus tissue. Seemingly biased V and J gene usage marked thymic and blood repertoires.

This TCR derives from a boy under three years old with a congenital heart defect. The chain links TRBV6-5 to TRBJ2-5, with 9 bases that match TRBD1. The end of the DNA is better explained by TRBJ2-7, so the J call may be wrong. The specimen sequenced was thymocytes. CDR3 DNA: TGTGCCAGCAGGCCCGGACAGGGGTTCTACGAGCAGTACTTC. Amino acids: CASRPGQGFYEQYF.